This record concerns one T cell receptor beta chain sequence. The antigen remains undetermined. This record comes from a study of cytomegalovirus exposure and HLA in healthy donors. Study-level points and caveats: At a 0.05 false discovery rate, a later analysis found some 17,000 TCR beta sequences to be associated with HLA alleles. In vitro, a few CMV-associated chains proved specific for CMV antigens. Among immune exposure information, only CMV serostatus was available.

CDR1 LGHNA and CDR2 YSLEER come from the germline V gene. This CDR3 is built from 16 residues. V lost 2 bases, J lost 6 bases, and 10 bases stayed unmatched. Amplification used 60 Vbeta primers and 13 Jbeta primers. Assay used: immunoSEQ multiplex PCR; TCRdb lists only in-frame clones, some missing. This table has about 97,000 clones, roughly 70% appearing once. J is TRBJ2-7 and V is TRBV4-3, with 10 bases aligning to TRBD2. Sequencing used PBMCs. The sequence came from a man over 45 in good health and CMV-seronegative. CDR3 sequence: CASSQTLLAGGSEQYF. CDR3 bases: TGCGCCAGCAGCCAAACATTATTAGCGGGAGGCAGCGAGCAGTACTTC.